These T cell receptor beta chains were read from a single sample in a study of blood T cell repertoires in COVID-19. Clones were sequenced by immunoSEQ multiplex PCR, and TCRdb holds only the in-frame ones, with some missing. The sample has hundreds of thousands of clones, about 90% seen once. Sequenced input: PBMCs or T cells enriched from blood (not recorded which). The receptor set was obtained from a man between 35 and 55 years old in a cohort exposed to, infected with or recovered from COVID-19 (not recorded which). Each CDR3 is given with its conserved first and last residue. A D gene is named only where the DNA matches it firmly. A clone size is listed for some rows: how often the clone was seen (once, few, many), or a class if it is expanded.

cdr3_aa cdr3_nt d_call clone_size j_call v_call
CASSRTSETTDTQYF TGTGCCAGCAGCCGAACTAGCGAGACCACAGATACGCAGTATTTT TRBD2 - TRBJ2-3 TRBV11-3
CASSSPRQGLTQPQHF TGTGCCAGCAGTTCGCCTCGACAGGGGCTGACTCAGCCCCAGCATTTT TRBD1 once TRBJ1-5 TRBV28
CASSPGQNQPQHF TGTGCCAGCTCACCGGGACAGAATCAGCCCCAGCATTTT TRBD1 - TRBJ1-5 TRBV18
CASSQIAGSGNTIYF TGTGCCAGCAGCCAAATCGCGGGCTCTGGAAACACCATATATTTT - - TRBJ1-3 TRBV4-2
CASSLSQLVSGNTIYF TGCGCCAGCAGCTTGTCCCAGCTAGTCTCTGGAAACACCATATATTTT - - TRBJ1-3 TRBV5-1
CATSTGTSLEQYF TGTGCCACTTCCACAGGGACCTCTCTCGAGCAGTACTTC - - TRBJ2-7 TRBV10-3
CASRGTLYGYTF TGTGCCAGCCGGGGGACTCTTTATGGCTACACCTTC - - TRBJ1-2 TRBV28
CASSVTLLDSFNEKLFF TGTGCCAGCAGTGTCACGCTTCTCGACAGCTTTAATGAAAAACTGTTTTTT - - TRBJ1-4 TRBV6-1
CASSLESGSGETQYF TGTGCCAGCAGCTTAGAGAGCGGGAGTGGGGAGACCCAGTACTTC TRBD2 - TRBJ2-5 TRBV11-3
CASSQDPRRGIEKLFF TGCGCCAGCAGCCAAGATCCACGCAGGGGGATTGAAAAACTGTTTTTT TRBD1 - TRBJ1-4 TRBV4-1
CASSGPPGRNTEAFF TGTGCCAGTAGTGGCCCCCCGGGGAGGAACACTGAAGCTTTCTTT - once TRBJ1-1 TRBV19
CASSVGQGIEKLFF TGTGCCAGCAGTGTGGGACAGGGAATTGAAAAACTGTTTTTT TRBD1 - TRBJ1-4 TRBV25-1
CSVAAGTGDSPLHF TGCAGCGTCGCCGCCGGGACAGGGGATTCACCCCTCCACTTT TRBD1 - TRBJ1-6 TRBV29-1
CASTRTGGTDTQYF TGTGCCAGCACCAGGACAGGGGGCACAGATACGCAGTATTTT TRBD1 - TRBJ2-3 TRBV28
CASSQRSASGLTQYF TGTGCCAGCAGCCAACGGTCGGCTAGCGGGTTGACCCAGTACTTC TRBD2 - TRBJ2-5 TRBV3-1/TRBV3-2
CASSLTGLAGGREQFF TGTGCCAGCAGCTTAACGGGACTAGCGGGAGGGCGTGAGCAGTTCTTC TRBD2 - TRBJ2-1 TRBV7-3
CAWGLAGGNIQYF TGTGCCTGGGGACTAGCGGGGGGAAACATTCAGTACTTC TRBD2 many TRBJ2-4 TRBV30
CASTSQQFF TGCGCCAGCACTAGTCAACAGTTCTTC - - TRBJ2-1 TRBV10-1
CASSLGQAQSPQHF TGTGCCAGCAGCTTAGGACAGGCCCAATCGCCCCAGCATTTT - - TRBJ1-5 TRBV7-8
CASSIQGARSYEQYF TGTGCCAGCAGCATACAGGGGGCCCGATCCTACGAGCAGTACTTC TRBD1 - TRBJ2-7 TRBV5-4
CASRLGGTTYNEQFF TGTGCCAGCAGACTGGGGGGGACAACCTACAATGAGCAGTTCTTC - - TRBJ2-1 TRBV5-4
CSAGTSYEQYF TGCAGTGCCGGGACTAGCTACGAGCAGTACTTC TRBD2 - TRBJ2-7 TRBV20-1
CASSTAGWWASGTYNEQFF TGTGCCAGCAGCACAGCCGGGTGGTGGGCTAGCGGGACCTACAATGAGCAGTTCTTC TRBD2 - TRBJ2-1 TRBV9
CASSLFRTGTGGNEQYF TGTGCCAGCAGTTTATTTAGAACCGGGACAGGGGGCAATGAGCAGTACTTC TRBD1 - TRBJ2-7 TRBV28
CASSTRTSGSYEQYF TGTGCCAGCAGCACACGGACTAGCGGGAGTTACGAGCAGTACTTC TRBD2 - TRBJ2-7 TRBV7-2
CAISPEVSSPLHF TGTGCCATCAGCCCCGAGGTGTCCTCACCCCTCCACTTT - - TRBJ1-6 TRBV10-3
CASSLTPQEGLAGGSSYNEQFF TGCGCCAGCAGCCTTACCCCACAAGAGGGACTAGCGGGAGGGTCGTCCTACAATGAGCAGTTCTTC TRBD2 - TRBJ2-1 TRBV4-1
CASSPGQGASGYTF TGTGCCAGCTCACCCGGACAGGGGGCAAGTGGCTACACCTTC TRBD1 - TRBJ1-2 TRBV18
CASRLAGGDEQFF TGTGCCAGCCGTCTAGCGGGAGGGGATGAGCAGTTCTTC TRBD2 - TRBJ2-1 TRBV6-5
CASIPGQEYYEQYF TGTGCCAGCATCCCGGGACAGGAGTACTACGAGCAGTACTTC TRBD1 - TRBJ2-7 TRBV6-5
CAWTPTRNTEAFF TGTGCCTGGACCCCCACAAGGAACACTGAAGCTTTCTTT - - TRBJ1-1 TRBV30
CASSVSGNTIYF TGTGCCAGTTCTGTCTCCGGAAACACCATATATTTT - - TRBJ1-3 TRBV19
CASSPGEPTDTQYF TGCGCCAGCAGCCCAGGGGAGCCCACAGATACGCAGTATTTT - - TRBJ2-3 TRBV5-1
CAIGLGANYGYTF TGTGCCATCGGGTTGGGGGCCAACTATGGCTACACCTTC - - TRBJ1-2 TRBV10-3
CASKWTGSIDNSPLHF TGTGCCAGCAAGTGGACAGGGTCTATAGATAATTCACCCCTCCACTTT TRBD1 - TRBJ1-6 TRBV7-2
CAWSRGTSGPYEQYF TGTGCCTGGAGTCGGGGGACTAGCGGGCCCTACGAGCAGTACTTC TRBD2 - TRBJ2-7 TRBV30
CASSEWVQGAGELFF TGTGCCAGCAGTGAATGGGTACAGGGAGCCGGGGAGCTGTTTTTT - - TRBJ2-2 TRBV25-1
CAISKTGLNTEAFF TGTGCCATCAGCAAGACAGGGTTGAACACTGAAGCTTTCTTT TRBD1 - TRBJ1-1 TRBV10-3
CATSSLTEAFF TGTGCCACGTCGTCCCTCACTGAAGCTTTCTTT - - TRBJ1-1 TRBV15
CASSQDRTGGEKLFF TGTGCCAGCAGCCAAGATCGGACAGGGGGAGAAAAACTGTTTTTT TRBD1 - TRBJ1-4 TRBV4-2
CASSQDTRGWGELFF TGTGCCAGCAGCCAAGACACTAGAGGATGGGGGGAGCTGTTTTTT - - TRBJ2-2 TRBV4-2
CASSLSPGAGGYTF TGTGCCAGCAGCTTAAGTCCAGGGGCTGGCGGCTACACCTTC - - TRBJ1-2 TRBV7-3
CASSAEGQGVGIQYF TGCGCCAGCAGTGCCGAGGGACAGGGGGTAGGCATTCAGTACTTC TRBD1 - TRBJ2-4 TRBV10-1
CASSVGWTGPTGELFF TGTGCCAGCAGTGTTGGTTGGACAGGGCCGACCGGGGAGCTGTTTTTT TRBD1 - TRBJ2-2 TRBV6-1